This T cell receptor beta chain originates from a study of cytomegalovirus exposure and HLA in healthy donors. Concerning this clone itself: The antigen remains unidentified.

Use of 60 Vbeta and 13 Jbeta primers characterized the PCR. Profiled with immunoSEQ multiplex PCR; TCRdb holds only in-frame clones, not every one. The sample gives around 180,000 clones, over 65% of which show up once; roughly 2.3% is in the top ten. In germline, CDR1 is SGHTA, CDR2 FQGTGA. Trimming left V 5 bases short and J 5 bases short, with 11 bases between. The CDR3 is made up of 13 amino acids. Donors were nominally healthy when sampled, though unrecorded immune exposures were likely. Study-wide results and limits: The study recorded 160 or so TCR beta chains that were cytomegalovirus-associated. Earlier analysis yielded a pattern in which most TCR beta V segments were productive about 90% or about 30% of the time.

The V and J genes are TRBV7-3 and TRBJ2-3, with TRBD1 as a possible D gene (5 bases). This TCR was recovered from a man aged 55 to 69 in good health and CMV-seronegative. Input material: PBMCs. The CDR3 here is CASSPQGGDTQYF. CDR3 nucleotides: TGTGCCAGCAGCCCGCAGGGTGGAGATACGCAGTATTTT.